The rows below give T cell receptor beta chains drawn from one sample of a study of cytomegalovirus exposure and HLA in healthy donors. The protocol was immunoSEQ multiplex PCR, while the TCRdb copy is restricted to in-frame clones and leaves out a portion. The sample consists of about 130,000 clones, 17% of them appearing once. The material sequenced was PBMCs. These receptors were collected from a female donor in good health and CMV-seropositive. CDR3s include the opening cysteine and the closing phenylalanine or tryptophan. The D gene is left open where the match is weak. Some rows have no size entry. The others give once, few or many, or a class for an expanded clone.

clone_size | d_call | j_call | v_call | cdr3_aa | cdr3_nt
. | . | TRBJ2-7 | TRBV25-1 | CASSVGSSYEQYF | TGTGCCAGCAGTGTCGGTAGCTCCTACGAGCAGTACTTC
. | TRBD2 | TRBJ2-7 | TRBV4-1 | CASSQRVAGGPYEQYF | TGCGCCAGCAGCCAACGAGTAGCGGGAGGGCCCTACGAGCAGTACTTC
few | TRBD2 | TRBJ2-1 | TRBV5-6 | CASRPASGDSLYNEQFF | TGTGCCAGCCGCCCGGCTAGCGGCGACTCTTTATACAATGAGCAGTTCTTC
. | . | TRBJ1-1 | TRBV2 | CASRSGPGLRAEAFF | TGTGCCAGCAGAAGTGGGCCTGGATTGAGGGCTGAAGCTTTCTTT
. | TRBD1 | TRBJ1-1 | TRBV15 | CATSRRQGQVAEAFF | TGTGCCACCAGCAGACGACAGGGGCAGGTTGCTGAAGCTTTCTTT
few | . | TRBJ2-7 | TRBV5-1 | CASSTAYEQYF | TGCGCCAGCAGCACCGCGTACGAGCAGTACTTC
few | . | TRBJ2-3 | TRBV28 | CASSLAGYGDTQYF | TGTGCCAGCAGTTTAGCGGGATACGGTGATACGCAGTATTTT
few | . | TRBJ1-1 | TRBV6-5 | CASSSAGVNTEAFF | TGTGCCAGCAGTTCTGCAGGGGTAAACACTGAAGCTTTCTTT
. | . | TRBJ2-1 | TRBV7-2 | CASSLELVSSNEQFF | TGTGCCAGCAGCTTAGAACTAGTATCGTCGAATGAGCAGTTCTTC
. | TRBD2 | TRBJ2-5 | TRBV18 | CASSPGRRGDQETQYF | TGTGCCAGCTCACCAGGGAGGCGGGGGGACCAAGAGACCCAGTACTTC